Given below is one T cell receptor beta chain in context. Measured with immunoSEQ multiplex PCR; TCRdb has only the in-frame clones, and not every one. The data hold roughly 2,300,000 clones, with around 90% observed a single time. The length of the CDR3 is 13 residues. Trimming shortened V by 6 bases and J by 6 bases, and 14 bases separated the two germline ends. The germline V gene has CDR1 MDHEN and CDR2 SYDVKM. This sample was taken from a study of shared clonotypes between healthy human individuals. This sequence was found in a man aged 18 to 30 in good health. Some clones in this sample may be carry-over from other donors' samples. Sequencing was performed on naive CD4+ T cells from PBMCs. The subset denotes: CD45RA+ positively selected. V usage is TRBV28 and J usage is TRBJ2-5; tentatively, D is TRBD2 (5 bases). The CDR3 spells CASRKGLGQTQYF. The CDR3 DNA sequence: TGTGCCAGCAGGAAAGGACTGGGCCAGACCCAGTACTTC.